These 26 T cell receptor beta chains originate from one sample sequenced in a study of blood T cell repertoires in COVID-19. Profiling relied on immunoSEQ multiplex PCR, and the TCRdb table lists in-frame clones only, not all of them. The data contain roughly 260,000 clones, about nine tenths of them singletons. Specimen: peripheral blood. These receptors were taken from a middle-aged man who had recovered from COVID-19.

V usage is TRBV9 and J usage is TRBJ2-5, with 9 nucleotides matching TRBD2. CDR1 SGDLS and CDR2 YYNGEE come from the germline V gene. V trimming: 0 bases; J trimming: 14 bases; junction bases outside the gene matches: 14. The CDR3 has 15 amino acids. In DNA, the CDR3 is TGTGCCAGCAGCGTAGGGGGTAGCGGGAGTTTACCCGTATACTTC. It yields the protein CASSVGGSGSLPVYF.

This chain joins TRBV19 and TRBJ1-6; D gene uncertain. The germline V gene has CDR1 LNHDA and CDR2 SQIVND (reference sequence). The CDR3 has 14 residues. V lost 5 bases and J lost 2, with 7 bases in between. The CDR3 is CASSGRPYNSPLHF. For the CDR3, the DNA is TGTGCCAGTAGTGGCAGGCCCTATAATTCACCCCTCCACTTT.

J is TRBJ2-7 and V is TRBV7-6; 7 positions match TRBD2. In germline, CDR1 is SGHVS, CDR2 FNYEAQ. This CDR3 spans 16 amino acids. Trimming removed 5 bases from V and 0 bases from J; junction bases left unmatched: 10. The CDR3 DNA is TGTGCCAGCAGCCCTATGGGGGGGGTAGGCTCCTACGAGCAGTACTTC. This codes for CASSPMGGVGSYEQYF.

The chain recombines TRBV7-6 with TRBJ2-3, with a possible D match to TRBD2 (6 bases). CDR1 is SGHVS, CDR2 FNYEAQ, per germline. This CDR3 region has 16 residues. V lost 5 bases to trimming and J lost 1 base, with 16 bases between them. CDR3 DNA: TGTGCCAGCAGCCCTGGGACTTTCAGCCGCACAGATACGCAGTATTTT. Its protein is CASSPGTFSRTDTQYF.

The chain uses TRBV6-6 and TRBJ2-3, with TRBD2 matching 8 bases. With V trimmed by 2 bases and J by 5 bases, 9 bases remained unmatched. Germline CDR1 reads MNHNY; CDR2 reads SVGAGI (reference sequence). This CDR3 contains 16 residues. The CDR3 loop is CASSYPQAGEVDTQYF. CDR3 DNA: TGTGCCAGCAGTTACCCCCAAGCGGGAGAGGTAGATACGCAGTATTTT.

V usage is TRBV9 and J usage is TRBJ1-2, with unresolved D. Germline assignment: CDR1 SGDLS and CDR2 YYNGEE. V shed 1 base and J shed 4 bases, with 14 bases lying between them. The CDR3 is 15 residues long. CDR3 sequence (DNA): TGTGCCAGCAGCGTAAGTTGGCGGGGAGGCTATGGCTACACCTTC. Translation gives CASSVSWRGGYGYTF.

CDR3 protein: CASSPASGSASTDTQYF. In nucleotides, the CDR3 is TGTGCCAGCAGTCCCGCTAGCGGGAGCGCGAGCACAGATACGCAGTATTTT. The chain uses TRBV6-2 or TRBV6-3 and TRBJ2-3, with 10 bases lining up with TRBD2. Germline CDR1 reads MNHEY; CDR2 reads SVGEGT. This CDR3 comprises 17 residues. With V trimmed by 5 bases and J by 0 bases, 8 bases remained unmatched.

Here the CDR3 DNA reads TGTGCCACCAGCAGGGGACAGGGGAAGGGATATGGCTACACCTTC. Protein sequence: CATSRGQGKGYGYTF. V gene TRBV15 combines with J gene TRBJ1-2; TRBD1 agrees at 10 bases. Trimming removed 3 bases from V and 5 bases from J; junction bases left unmatched: 6. The germline gives CDR1 LNHNV, CDR2 YYDKDF (reference sequence). The CDR3 is 15 amino acids.

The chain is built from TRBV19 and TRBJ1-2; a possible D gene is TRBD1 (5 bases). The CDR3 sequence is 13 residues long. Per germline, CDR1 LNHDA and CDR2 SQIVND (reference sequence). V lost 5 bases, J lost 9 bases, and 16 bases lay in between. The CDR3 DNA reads TGTGCCAGTAGTCCTCAAGGGGTCGGCAGCTACACCTTC. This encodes CASSPQGVGSYTF.

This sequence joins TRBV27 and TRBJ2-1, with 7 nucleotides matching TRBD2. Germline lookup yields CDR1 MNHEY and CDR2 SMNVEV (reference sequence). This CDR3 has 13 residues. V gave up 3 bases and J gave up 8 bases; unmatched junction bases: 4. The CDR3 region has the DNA TGTGCCAGCAGTTTTGGCGGGAGCTATGAGCAGTTCTTC. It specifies CASSFGGSYEQFF.

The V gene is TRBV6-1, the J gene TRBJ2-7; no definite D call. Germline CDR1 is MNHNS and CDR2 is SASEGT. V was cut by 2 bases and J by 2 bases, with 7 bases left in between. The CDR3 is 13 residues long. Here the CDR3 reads CASSEWRAYEQYF. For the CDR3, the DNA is TGTGCCAGCAGTGAATGGAGAGCCTACGAGCAGTACTTC.

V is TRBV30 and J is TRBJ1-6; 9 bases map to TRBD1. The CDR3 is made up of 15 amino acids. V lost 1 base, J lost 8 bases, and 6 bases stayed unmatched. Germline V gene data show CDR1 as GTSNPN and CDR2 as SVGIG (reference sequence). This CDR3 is CAWSAAWTGDSPLHF. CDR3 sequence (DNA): TGTGCCTGGAGTGCGGCCTGGACAGGGGATTCACCCCTCCACTTT.

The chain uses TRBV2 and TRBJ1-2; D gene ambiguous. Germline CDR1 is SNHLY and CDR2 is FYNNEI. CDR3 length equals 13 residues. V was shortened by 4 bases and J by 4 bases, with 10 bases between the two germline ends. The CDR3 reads CASSVRVFYGYTF. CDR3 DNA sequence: TGTGCCAGCAGTGTGAGGGTTTTCTATGGCTACACCTTC.

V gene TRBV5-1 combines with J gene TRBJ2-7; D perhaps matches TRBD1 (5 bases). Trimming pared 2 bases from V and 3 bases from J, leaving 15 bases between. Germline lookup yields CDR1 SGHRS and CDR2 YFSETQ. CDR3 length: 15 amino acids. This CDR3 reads CASSFQGYQNYEQYF. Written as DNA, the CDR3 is TGCGCCAGCAGCTTTCAGGGCTACCAGAACTACGAGCAGTACTTC.

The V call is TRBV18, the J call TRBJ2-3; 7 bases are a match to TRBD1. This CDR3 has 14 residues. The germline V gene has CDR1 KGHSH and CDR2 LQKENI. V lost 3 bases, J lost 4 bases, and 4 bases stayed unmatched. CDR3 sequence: CASSPDRVADTQYF. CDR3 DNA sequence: TGTGCCAGCTCACCTGACAGGGTCGCAGATACGCAGTATTTT.

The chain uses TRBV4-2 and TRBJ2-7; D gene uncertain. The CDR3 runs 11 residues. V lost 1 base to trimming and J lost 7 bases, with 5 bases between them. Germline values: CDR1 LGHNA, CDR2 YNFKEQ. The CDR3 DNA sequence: TGTGCCAGCAGCCAAGGGGCAGAGCAGTACTTC. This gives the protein CASSQGAEQYF.

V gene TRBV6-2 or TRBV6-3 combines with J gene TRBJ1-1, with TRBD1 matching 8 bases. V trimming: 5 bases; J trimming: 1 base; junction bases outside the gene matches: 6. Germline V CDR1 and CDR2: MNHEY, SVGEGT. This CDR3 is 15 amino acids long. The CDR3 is CASSNPGTGNTEAFF. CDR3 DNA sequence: TGTGCCAGCAGTAACCCCGGGACAGGGAACACTGAAGCTTTCTTT.

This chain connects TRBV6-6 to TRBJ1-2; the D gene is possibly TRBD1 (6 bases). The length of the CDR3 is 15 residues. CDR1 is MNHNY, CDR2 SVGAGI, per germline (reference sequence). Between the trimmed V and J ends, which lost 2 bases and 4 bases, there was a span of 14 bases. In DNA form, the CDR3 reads TGTGCCAGCAGTTACCCGGGACACCAACGCTATGGCTACACCTTC. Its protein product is CASSYPGHQRYGYTF.

This chain's CDR3 is CATSRDIRADDTGELFF. The CDR3 coding sequence is TGTGCCACCAGCAGAGATATCAGGGCGGACGACACCGGGGAGCTGTTTTTT. The chain couples TRBV15 to TRBJ2-2; a possible D gene is TRBD1 (5 bases). Germline CDR1 reads LNHNV; CDR2 reads YYDKDF (reference sequence). Trimming pared 0 bases from V and 3 bases from J, leaving 14 bases between. The CDR3 runs 17 residues.

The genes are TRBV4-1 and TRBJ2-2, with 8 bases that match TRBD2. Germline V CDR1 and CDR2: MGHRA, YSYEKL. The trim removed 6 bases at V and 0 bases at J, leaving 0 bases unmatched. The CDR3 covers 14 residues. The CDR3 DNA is TGCGCCAGCAGGGGACTAGCGAACACCGGGGAGCTGTTTTTT. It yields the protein CASRGLANTGELFF.

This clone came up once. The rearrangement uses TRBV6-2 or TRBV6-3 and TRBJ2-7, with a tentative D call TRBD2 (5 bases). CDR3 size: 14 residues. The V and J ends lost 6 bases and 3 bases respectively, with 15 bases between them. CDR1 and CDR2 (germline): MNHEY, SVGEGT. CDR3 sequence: CASSPSGLGYEQYF. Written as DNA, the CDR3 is TGTGCCAGCAGCCCCTCGGGGTTGGGCTACGAGCAGTACTTC.

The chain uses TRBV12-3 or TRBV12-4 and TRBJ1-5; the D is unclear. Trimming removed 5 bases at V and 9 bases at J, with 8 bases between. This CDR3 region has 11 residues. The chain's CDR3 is CASSRRGPQHF. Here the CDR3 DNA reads TGTGCCAGCAGTCGGCGAGGGCCCCAGCATTTT.

The chain's CDR3 is CASSLESGVSEAFF. In DNA, the CDR3 is TGTGCCAGCAGCTTAGAGTCGGGGGTCTCTGAAGCTTTCTTT. V and J are TRBV7-6 and TRBJ1-1; D may be TRBD1 (5 bases). The CDR3 sequence is 14 residues long. Germline CDR1 SGHVS, CDR2 FNYEAQ. V was pared by 1 base and J by 6 bases, with 12 bases between.

CDR3 in amino acids: CASSVVTGKEGYTF. The CDR3 coding sequence is TGTGCCAGCAGCGTAGTAACAGGGAAAGAAGGCTACACCTTC. The chain links TRBV9 to TRBJ1-2, with a possible D match to TRBD1 (6 bases). This CDR3 spans 14 amino acids. Trimming left V 0 bases short and J 8 bases short, with 14 bases between. Germline V lookup: CDR1 SGDLS, CDR2 YYNGEE.

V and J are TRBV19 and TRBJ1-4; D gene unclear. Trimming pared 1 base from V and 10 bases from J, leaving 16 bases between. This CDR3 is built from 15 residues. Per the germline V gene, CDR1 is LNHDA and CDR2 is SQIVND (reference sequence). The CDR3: CASSIAPGTLGKLFF. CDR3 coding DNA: TGTGCCAGTAGTATAGCCCCAGGTACTCTGGGAAAACTGTTTTTT.

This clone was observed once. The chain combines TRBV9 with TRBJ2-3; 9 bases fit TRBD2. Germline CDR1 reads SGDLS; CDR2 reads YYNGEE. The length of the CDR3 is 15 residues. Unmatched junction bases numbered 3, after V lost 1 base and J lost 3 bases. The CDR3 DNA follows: TGTGCCAGCAGCGTATTAGCGGGAGTTACAGATACGCAGTATTTT. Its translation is CASSVLAGVTDTQYF.